Reported below is one TCR beta chain. This sample was included in a study of T cells in tuberculosis. The assay was immunoSEQ multiplex PCR, and TCRdb's table has in-frame clones only and misses some. Among tens of thousands of clones listed, under 85% were seen once. Documented time point: new active TB diagnosis, blood taken before or within 7 days of starting treatment. The TCR comes from an adult with tuberculosis. Sequenced here: PBMCs, sampled at tuberculosis diagnosis.

The CDR3 region has the DNA TGTGCCAGCAACCGAGCGGGATCCTACAATGAGCAGTTCTTC. As protein: CASNRAGSYNEQFF. J is TRBJ2-1 and V is TRBV6-5; 7 bases line up with TRBD2. V shed 7 bases, J shed 1 base, and the junction held 4 bases outside the gene matches. This CDR3 is built from 14 residues. Germline values: CDR1 MNHEY, CDR2 SVGAGI.